This is a list of T cell receptor beta chains from one sample in a study of PD-1 blockade in classical Hodgkin lymphoma. Clones were read by immunoSEQ multiplex PCR, and TCRdb kept only the in-frame ones, dropping some. The sample consists of more than 90,000 clones, roughly 81% of them appearing once. Sequenced material: peripheral blood mononuclear cells (PBMCs), taken before the second cycle of nivolumab. These receptor sequences come from a human donor with classical Hodgkin lymphoma. Both conserved end residues are part of each CDR3. A D gene is named only where the DNA matches it firmly. Size tells how often a clone was seen (once, few, many) or the class of an expanded clone, and some rows leave it out.

TRBV11-2	-	TRBJ1-2	TRBD1	CASSAPDRGFNYGYTF	TGTGCCAGCAGCGCGCCCGACAGGGGGTTTAACTATGGCTACACCTTC
TRBV25-1	-	TRBJ2-7	-	CASTSVGGYQYF	TGTGCCAGCACCTCGGTTGGAGGGTACCAGTACTTC
TRBV1	few	TRBJ2-7	-	CTSSQDGGSMCEQYF	TGCACCAGCAGCCAAGATGGCGGGAGTATGTGTGAGCAGTACTTC
TRBV28	few	TRBJ2-3	TRBD2	CASTRRGRYGDTQYF	TGTGCCAGCACCAGGCGCGGGAGGTACGGAGATACGCAGTATTTT
TRBV5-4	-	TRBJ2-3	TRBD2	CASSPGLAGNTDTQYF	TGTGCCAGCAGCCCTGGACTAGCGGGAAACACAGATACGCAGTATTTT
TRBV5-1	-	TRBJ1-2	TRBD1	CASSHDADRGPYGYTF	TGCGCCAGCAGCCATGATGCCGACAGGGGACCCTATGGCTACACCTTC
TRBV18	-	TRBJ2-4	TRBD1	CASSPLGQGVGNIQYF	TGTGCCAGCTCACCCCTGGGACAGGGGGTAGGAAACATTCAGTACTTC
TRBV11-2	-	TRBJ2-7	TRBD2	CASSPGLAGVHEQYF	TGTGCCAGCAGCCCAGGACTAGCGGGAGTACACGAGCAGTACTTC
TRBV7-9	-	TRBJ2-7	-	CASSFLAKEQYF	TGTGCCAGCAGCTTTTTGGCAAAGGAGCAGTACTTC
TRBV6-6	-	TRBJ2-7	-	CASSYPPAGIYEQYF	TGTGCCAGCAGTTACCCTCCTGCTGGCATCTACGAGCAGTACTTC
TRBV11-3	once	TRBJ2-5	-	CASSPTGLSETQYF	TGTGCCAGCAGCCCTACGGGGTTGTCAGAGACCCAGTACTTC
TRBV14	-	TRBJ2-5	TRBD1	CASRAGQGIVGQETQYF	TGTGCCAGCAGGGCAGGACAGGGGATCGTTGGGCAAGAGACCCAGTACTTC
TRBV18	once	TRBJ2-1	-	CASSPQSSYNEQFF	TGTGCCAGCTCACCACAGAGCTCCTACAATGAGCAGTTCTTC
TRBV19	-	TRBJ1-2	TRBD1	CASSDRGTDFYTF	TGTGCCAGTAGCGACAGGGGAACGGACTTCTACACCTTC
TRBV10-3	-	TRBJ2-1	TRBD1	CAISESGQGPNEQFF	TGTGCCATCAGTGAGTCGGGACAGGGGCCCAATGAGCAGTTCTTC
TRBV4-2	-	TRBJ2-1	-	CASSRGTDNEQFF	TGTGCCAGCAGCCGAGGGACTGACAATGAGCAGTTCTTC
TRBV11-2	-	TRBJ2-7	-	CASSYSGQDYEQYF	TGTGCCAGCAGCTATTCCGGACAAGACTACGAGCAGTACTTC
TRBV18	-	TRBJ2-5	TRBD2	CASSPLLAGNQETQYF	TGTGCCAGCTCACCACTACTAGCGGGAAACCAAGAGACCCAGTACTTC
TRBV19	-	TRBJ1-2	-	CASSGGTNLYGYTF	TGTGCCAGTAGTGGGGGAACGAACCTCTATGGCTACACCTTC
TRBV19	-	TRBJ2-3	-	CASSLSTDTQYF	TGTGCCAGTAGTCTCTCCACAGATACGCAGTATTTT
TRBV18	-	TRBJ1-5	-	CASSDGGVNQPQHF	TGTGCCAGCTCGGATGGTGGCGTCAATCAGCCCCAGCATTTT
TRBV9	few	TRBJ2-1	TRBD2	CASSPGLAGGEQFF	TGTGCCAGCAGCCCGGGACTAGCGGGGGGTGAGCAGTTCTTC
TRBV5-1	-	TRBJ1-3	-	CASSLAWGNTIYF	TGCGCCAGCAGCTTGGCCTGGGGAAACACCATATATTTT
TRBV6-5	-	TRBJ1-1	TRBD1	CASSLTWTGDTEAFF	TGTGCCAGCAGCCTAACCTGGACAGGGGACACTGAAGCTTTCTTT
TRBV6-1	-	TRBJ1-5	-	CASRRVTSSNQPQHF	TGTGCCAGCAGGAGGGTAACTTCGAGCAATCAGCCCCAGCATTTT
TRBV5-4	once	TRBJ2-7	TRBD1	CASSSRDRGPNEQYF	TGTGCCAGCAGCTCCCGGGACAGGGGGCCAAACGAGCAGTACTTC
TRBV18	-	TRBJ2-7	-	CASSPDGMRTYEQYF	TGTGCCAGCTCACCGGACGGAATGCGAACCTACGAGCAGTACTTC
TRBV7-2	once	TRBJ2-7	TRBD2	CASSLNSGRSTYEQYF	TGTGCCAGCAGCTTAAACAGCGGGAGGTCAACCTACGAGCAGTACTTC
TRBV4-1	-	TRBJ2-6	-	CASSHLGGLDPGANVLTF	TGCGCCAGCAGCCACCTTGGGGGGCTTGATCCTGGGGCCAACGTCCTGACTTTC
TRBV30	-	TRBJ1-1	TRBD1	CAWTGQLYTEAFF	TGTGCCTGGACGGGACAGCTATACACTGAAGCTTTCTTT
TRBV10-3	-	TRBJ1-1	TRBD1	CAISESTGSSAEAFF	TGTGCCATCAGTGAGTCGACAGGGTCTTCCGCTGAAGCTTTCTTT
TRBV18	once	TRBJ2-7	-	CASSPRGSTYEQYF	TGTGCCAGCTCACCCCGCGGATCTACCTACGAGCAGTACTTC
TRBV7-6	-	TRBJ2-7	TRBD1	CASSPRQGTYEQYF	TGTGCCAGCAGCCCCCGACAGGGAACCTACGAGCAGTACTTC
TRBV10-3	-	TRBJ1-2	TRBD1	CAISERGGRNYGYTF	TGTGCCATCAGTGAACGAGGGGGCAGAAACTATGGCTACACCTTC
TRBV30	-	TRBJ2-7	-	CAWSPKGGSGYEQYF	TGTGCCTGGAGTCCAAAAGGTGGTAGCGGTTACGAGCAGTACTTC
TRBV7-2	once	TRBJ2-7	-	CASSFSRVKDYEQYF	TGTGCCAGCAGCTTCTCCAGGGTTAAGGACTACGAGCAGTACTTC
TRBV11-2	-	TRBJ2-2	-	CASSLDGSSNTGELFF	TGTGCCAGCAGCTTGGATGGCAGTTCGAACACCGGGGAGCTGTTTTTT
TRBV7-9	-	TRBJ2-3	TRBD2	CASSTGGSTTDTQYF	TGTGCCAGCAGCACGGGGGGGTCCACCACAGATACGCAGTATTTT
TRBV11-1	-	TRBJ2-2	-	CASSLLQAPNTGELFF	TGTGCCAGCAGCTTATTACAGGCTCCGAACACCGGGGAGCTGTTTTTT
TRBV27	-	TRBJ2-1	TRBD2	CASSDGTRLINEQFF	TGTGCCAGCTCCGACGGGACTAGGTTAATTAATGAGCAGTTCTTC
TRBV11-2	-	TRBJ1-1	TRBD1	CASSSPIGQGNTEAFF	TGTGCCAGCAGCTCCCCTATAGGACAGGGTAACACTGAAGCTTTCTTT
TRBV2	-	TRBJ2-3	-	CARREEGWTDTQYF	TGTGCCAGACGAGAGGAGGGGTGGACAGATACGCAGTATTTT
TRBV6-6	-	TRBJ1-1	-	CASRGNTEAFF	TGTGCCAGCAGAGGGAACACTGAAGCTTTCTTT
TRBV6-5	-	TRBJ2-2	-	CASRDWATGELFF	TGTGCCAGCAGGGACTGGGCCACGGGGGAGCTGTTTTTT
TRBV5-1	-	TRBJ2-1	TRBD2	CASSRTSRGEQFF	TGCGCCAGCAGCCGGACTAGCCGCGGTGAGCAGTTCTTC
TRBV5-1	-	TRBJ2-7	-	CASSLVRDEQYF	TGCGCCAGCAGCTTGGTGCGGGACGAGCAGTACTTC
TRBV6-1	-	TRBJ1-4	-	CASSMRRSDEKLFF	TGTGCCAGCAGTATGAGGCGATCGGACGAAAAACTGTTTTTT
TRBV28	-	TRBJ2-7	-	CASSPRGAAYSYEQYF	TGTGCCAGCAGTCCCCGCGGAGCGGCCTATTCCTACGAGCAGTACTTC
TRBV4-1	-	TRBJ2-5	-	CASSQGGETQYF	TGCGCCAGCAGCCAAGGGGGGGAGACCCAGTACTTC
TRBV7-9	-	TRBJ1-2	-	CASSLATGWSYGYTF	TGTGCCAGCAGCTTAGCCACAGGGTGGAGCTATGGCTACACCTTC
TRBV28	once	TRBJ2-3	-	CASSSVTDTQYF	TGTGCCAGCAGTTCAGTCACAGATACGCAGTATTTT
TRBV7-9	-	TRBJ1-5	TRBD1	CASSRTGAAQPQHF	TGTGCCAGCAGCCGGACAGGGGCGGCTCAGCCCCAGCATTTT
TRBV5-1	-	TRBJ2-7	-	CASSLGAGTLSYEQYF	TGCGCCAGCAGCTTAGGAGCGGGTACTCTCTCCTACGAGCAGTACTTC
TRBV6-1	-	TRBJ1-2	-	CASSEGGATGYGYTF	TGTGCCAGCAGTGAAGGGGGGGCGACGGGGTATGGCTACACCTTC
TRBV5-4	-	TRBJ2-6	-	CASSLSWGWDGANVLTF	TGTGCCAGCAGCTTGTCCTGGGGGTGGGATGGGGCCAACGTCCTGACTTTC